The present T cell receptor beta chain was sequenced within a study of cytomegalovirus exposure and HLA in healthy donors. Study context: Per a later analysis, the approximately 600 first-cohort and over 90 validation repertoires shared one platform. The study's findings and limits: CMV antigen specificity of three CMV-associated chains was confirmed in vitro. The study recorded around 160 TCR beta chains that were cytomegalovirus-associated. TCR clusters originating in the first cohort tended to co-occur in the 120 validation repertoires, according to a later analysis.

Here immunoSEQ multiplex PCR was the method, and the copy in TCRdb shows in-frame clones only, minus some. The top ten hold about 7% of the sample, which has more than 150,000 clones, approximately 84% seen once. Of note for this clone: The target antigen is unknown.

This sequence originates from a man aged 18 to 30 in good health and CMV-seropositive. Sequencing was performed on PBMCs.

CDR3 loop: CASSVEEGTYEQYF. The CDR3 DNA reads TGTGCCAGCAGCGTAGAGGAGGGAACATACGAGCAGTACTTC. V gene TRBV9 combines with J gene TRBJ2-7; D possibly corresponds to TRBD2 (6 bases). CDR1 SGDLS and CDR2 YYNGEE come from the germline V gene. This CDR3 has 14 amino acids. V lost 0 bases to trimming and J lost 4 bases, with 11 bases between them.